Below, 16 T cell receptor beta chains from the same sample are listed, as sequenced in a study of T cells in localized non-small cell lung cancer. Data came from immunoSEQ multiplex PCR; TCRdb stores just in-frame clones and leaves some out. The sample includes roughly 35,000 clones, approximately 88% of them seen just once. The sequenced sample was peripheral blood, obtained before any cancer treatment. The receptors originated from a woman aged 35-75 years with stage I lung adenocarcinoma.

This sequence joins TRBV19 and TRBJ1-2; no clear D gene. CDR1 is LNHDA and CDR2 is SQIVND in the germline V gene (reference sequence). The V end lost 0 bases, the J end lost 7 bases, and 9 bases lay between the germline ends. The CDR3 contains 13 residues. The CDR3 region is CASSIDRGSGYTF. For the CDR3, the DNA is TGTGCCAGTAGTATAGATCGTGGGTCTGGCTACACCTTC.

The chain employs TRBV11-2 and TRBJ2-7; D might be TRBD1 (5 bases). Deletions cut 5 bases from V and 1 base from J, with 15 bases between. The germline CDR1 and CDR2 sequences are SGHAT and FQNNGV. This CDR3 has 15 residues. Written as DNA, the CDR3 is TGTGCCAGCAGCCCTGGTGCAGGGATGTCCTACGAGCAGTACTTC. It translates to CASSPGAGMSYEQYF.

The rearrangement links TRBV28 to TRBJ1-2; tentative D call: TRBD1 (6 bases). The CDR3 sequence is 13 residues long. Trimming removed 6 bases at V and 2 bases at J, with 10 bases between. Germline CDR1 MDHEN, CDR2 SYDVKM. CDR3 in DNA: TGTGCCAGCAGGAAGACAGGCAACTATGGCTACACCTTC. This encodes CASRKTGNYGYTF.

V gene TRBV5-6 combines with J gene TRBJ2-1; 8 positions match TRBD2. The J segment lost 3 bases and the V segment lost 2 bases, leaving 10 bases of the junction unmatched. The CDR3 covers 17 residues. Per germline, CDR1 SGHDT and CDR2 YYEEEE. The CDR3 loop is CASSLTSSGSFYNEQFF. The CDR3, as DNA: TGTGCCAGCAGCTTAACGTCCAGCGGGAGTTTCTACAATGAGCAGTTCTTC.

As regards this clone: The same CDR3 is also encoded by other DNA sequences in this sample. The V call is TRBV20-1, the J call TRBJ1-1; D not certain. Trimming took off 0 bases at V and 2 bases at J, with 1 base between the two ends. The CDR3 has 11 residues. Per the germline V gene, CDR1 is DFQATT and CDR2 is SNEGSKA (reference sequence). The CDR3 region is CSARDNTEAFF. The CDR3 DNA is TGCAGTGCTAGAGACAACACTGAAGCTTTCTTT.

The rearrangement links TRBV5-8 to TRBJ2-1, with 13 positions matching TRBD2. The CDR3 has 15 residues. V lost 4 bases to trimming and J lost 6 bases; unmatched junction nucleotides: 4. Germline V CDR1 and CDR2: SGHTS, YDEGEE. CDR3 nucleotide sequence: TGTGCCAGCAGCGCCGGGACTAGCGGGATCAATGAGCAGTTCTTC. Its translation: CASSAGTSGINEQFF.

V usage is TRBV29-1 and J usage is TRBJ1-1, with D possibly being TRBD1 (5 bases). The V end lost 4 bases, the J end lost 0 bases, and 9 bases lay between the germline ends. Germline assignment: CDR1 SQVTM and CDR2 ANQGSEA. The CDR3 extends over 13 amino acids. The CDR3 DNA is TGCAGCGTTGGGGAGGGACTGAACACTGAAGCTTTCTTT. Translating it yields CSVGEGLNTEAFF. The full variable domain, in which reference TRBV29-1 and TRBJ1-1 provide the parts outside the CDR3, is SAVISQKPSRDICQRGTSLTIQCQVDSQVTMMFWYRQQPGQSLTLIATANQGSEATYESGFVIDKFPISRPNLTFSTLTVSNMSPEDSSIYLCSVGEGLNTEAFFGQGTRLTVV.

The chain is built from TRBV6-5 and TRBJ2-5, with a possible D match to TRBD2 (6 bases). The CDR3 runs 15 residues. Germline CDR1 and CDR2: MNHEY and SVGAGI. Trimming left V 4 bases short and J 4 bases short, with 16 bases between. This chain's CDR3 is CASSLTPGLGETQYF. CDR3 DNA: TGTGCCAGCAGTTTAACTCCGGGACTCGGAGAGACCCAGTACTTC.

The V and J genes are TRBV19 and TRBJ2-5; 9 nucleotides match TRBD2. The CDR3 sequence is 14 residues long. The germline V gene encodes CDR1 LNHDA and CDR2 SQIVND (reference sequence). The V segment lost 3 bases and the J segment 5 bases; nucleotides outside the gene matches: 4. CDR3 in amino acids: CASSISGRGETQYF. CDR3 sequence (DNA): TGTGCCAGTAGTATTAGCGGGAGAGGGGAGACCCAGTACTTC.

The V call is TRBV5-1, the J call TRBJ1-1, with 9 bases matching TRBD1. V was clipped by 4 bases and J by 1 base; unmatched bases: 5. CDR1 SGHRS and CDR2 YFSETQ come from the germline V gene. This CDR3 comprises 15 residues. This chain's CDR3 is CASSRDRVGNTEAFF. CDR3 DNA sequence: TGCGCCAGCAGCCGGGACAGGGTCGGGAACACTGAAGCTTTCTTT.

V and J are TRBV7-9 and TRBJ2-1; TRBD2 aligns across 8 bases. The length of the CDR3 is 16 residues. Germline assignment: CDR1 SEHNR and CDR2 FQNEAQ (reference sequence). Trimming at V came to 2 bases and at J to 9 bases, leaving 12 bases not matched to a gene. CDR3 nucleotides: TGTGCCAGCAGCTTACCTCGACTAGCGATTCTCCCTGAGCAGTTCTTC. It is translated as CASSLPRLAILPEQFF.

The table lists this clone with a few counts. V and J are TRBV6-5 and TRBJ2-2; TRBD2 matches 8 bases. Germline CDR1 MNHEY, CDR2 SVGAGI. The ends lost 6 bases at V and 6 bases at J; junction bases unmatched: 9. The CDR3 is made up of 15 amino acids. CDR3 in amino acids: CASSPGGGGSGELFF. The CDR3 nucleotides read TGTGCCAGCAGCCCCGGGGGGGGAGGATCCGGGGAGCTGTTTTTT.

The V and J genes are TRBV2 and TRBJ1-1; no definite D call. The CDR3 length is 14 residues. V lost 6 bases to trimming and J lost 1 base, with 12 bases between them. CDR1 SNHLY and CDR2 FYNNEI come from the germline V gene. The CDR3 is CASRREGGNTEAFF. CDR3 DNA: TGTGCCAGCAGGCGGGAGGGCGGGAACACTGAAGCTTTCTTT.

The J gene is TRBJ2-1, the V gene TRBV11-2; the D gene is possibly TRBD2 (5 bases). The CDR3 is 15 residues long. Trimming stripped 5 bases from V and 3 bases from J, with 14 bases between. CDR1 and CDR2 (germline): SGHAT, FQNNGV. The CDR3, as DNA: TGTGCCAGCAGCCCACTAGACTCAAGCTACAATGAGCAGTTCTTC. This codes for CASSPLDSSYNEQFF.

The rearrangement joins TRBV10-1 to TRBJ1-5; TRBD1 agrees at 8 bases. The trim removed 4 bases at V and 7 bases at J, leaving 6 bases unmatched. The CDR3 is 14 amino acids. The germline V gene encodes CDR1 WNHNN and CDR2 SYGVQD (reference sequence). This CDR3 reads CASSVQGVEQPQHF. The CDR3 bases are TGCGCCAGCAGTGTACAGGGGGTCGAGCAGCCCCAGCATTTT.

The chain is built from TRBV6-5 and TRBJ2-5; 9 nucleotides agree with TRBD1. This CDR3 has 14 amino acids. Germline V gives CDR1 MNHEY, CDR2 SVGAGI. The V gene end was trimmed by 5 bases and the J gene end by 5 bases; junction bases not matched to a gene: 6. CDR3 in amino acids: CASSKDRGGETQYF. The CDR3 DNA follows: TGTGCCAGCAGTAAGGACAGGGGTGGGGAGACCCAGTACTTC.